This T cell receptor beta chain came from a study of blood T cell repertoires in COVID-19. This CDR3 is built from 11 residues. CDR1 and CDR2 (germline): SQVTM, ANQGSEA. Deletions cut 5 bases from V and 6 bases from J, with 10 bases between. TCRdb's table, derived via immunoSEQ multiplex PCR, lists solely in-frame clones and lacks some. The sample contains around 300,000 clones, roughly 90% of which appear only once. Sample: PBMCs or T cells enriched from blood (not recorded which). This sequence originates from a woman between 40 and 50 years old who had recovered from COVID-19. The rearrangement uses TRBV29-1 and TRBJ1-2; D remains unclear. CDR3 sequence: CSVSDGDGYTF. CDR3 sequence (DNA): TGCAGCGTTTCCGACGGAGATGGCTACACCTTC.